The 27 T cell receptor beta chains listed next were all sequenced from one sample in a study of shared clonotypes between healthy human individuals. The method was immunoSEQ multiplex PCR; TCRdb's version includes in-frame clones alone and lacks a portion of them. The data contain about 490,000 clones, less than 80% of them singletons. The source material was PBMCs. The receptor set was obtained from a middle-aged woman in good health. Some clones in this sample may be carry-over from other donors' samples.

The V call is TRBV27, the J call TRBJ2-2; D may correspond to TRBD1 or TRBD2 (5 bases each). The V gene's germline CDR1 is MNHEY and CDR2 SMNVEV (reference sequence). The V and J ends lost 5 bases and 8 bases respectively, with 12 bases between them. This CDR3 has 13 residues. CDR3 nucleotides: TGTGCCAGCAGTAGGGACCTTGGGGGGGAGCTGTTTTTT. It yields the protein CASSRDLGGELFF.

The gene calls are TRBV7-9 and TRBJ2-3, with D hard to call. Per germline, CDR1 SEHNR and CDR2 FQNEAQ (reference sequence). Trimming pared 6 bases from V and 2 bases from J, leaving 18 bases between. This CDR3 spans 16 amino acids. CDR3 coding DNA: TGTGCCAGCAGGTATACCGGAGACGTAAACACAGATACGCAGTATTTT. As protein: CASRYTGDVNTDTQYF.

With respect to this clone: This may stem from a read error, because a much larger clone lies one nucleotide away. The V gene is TRBV28, the J gene TRBJ1-1; no firm D call. Germline CDR1 is MDHEN and CDR2 is SYDVKM. The CDR3 contains 11 residues. Trimming left V 5 bases short and J 9 bases short, with 10 bases between. CDR3 sequence: CASSLETKAFF. In DNA form, the CDR3 reads TGTGCCAGCAGTCTCGAGACTAAAGCTTTCTTT.

As for this clone: One base away lies a much larger clone, so this may be a sequencing read error. This rearrangement joins TRBV10-3 to TRBJ1-5, with D possibly matching TRBD1 (6 bases). This CDR3 is 18 amino acids long. Trimming shortened V by 2 bases and J by 6 bases, and 23 bases separated the two germline ends. From germline, CDR1 is ENHRY and CDR2 SYGVKD. CDR3 residues: CAISEAPGGRGAGQPQHF. CDR3 sequence (DNA): TGTGCCATCAGTGAGGCCCCCGGGGGACGGGGGGCGGGTCAGCCCCAGCATTTT.

Notes on this clone: A far larger clone lies a single base away; this is likely a read error. The genes are TRBV1 and TRBJ2-4. TRBV1 is given as a pseudogene. This CDR3 is 14 amino acids long. CDR3 residues: CTSGQGPPRTIQYF. The CDR3 bases are TGCACCAGCGGCCAAGGCCCCCCTCGGACCATTCAGTACTTC.

This clone was detected only once. The chain links TRBV4-2 to TRBJ1-1; D gene ambiguous. The V gene's germline CDR1 is LGHNA and CDR2 YNFKEQ. Trimming stripped 4 bases from V and 1 base from J, with 13 bases between. The CDR3 runs to 15 residues. CDR3 sequence (DNA): TGTGCCAGCAGCCCCCGTGAGCGACCGAACACTGAAGCTTTCTTT. Its translation is CASSPRERPNTEAFF.

The rearrangement joins TRBV10-2 to TRBJ2-1; a possible D gene is TRBD2 (5 bases). The CDR3 has 14 residues. Trimming shortened V by 7 bases and J by 3 bases, and 13 bases separated the two germline ends. Germline-derived CDR1 and CDR2 are WSHSY and SAAADI. For the CDR3, the DNA is TGCGCCAGCAAAGGGCTAGCCCTCTACAATGAGCAGTTCTTC. Translating gives CASKGLALYNEQFF.

DNA for the CDR3: TGTGCCAGCAGTCGAGGGGGCAGTTTAAACACTGAAGCTTTCTTT. Residues: CASSRGGSLNTEAFF. The J gene is TRBJ1-1, the V gene TRBV28, with 7 bases aligning to TRBD1. The CDR3 consists of 15 residues. V gave up 5 bases and J gave up 2 bases; unmatched junction bases: 8. The V gene's germline CDR1 is MDHEN and CDR2 SYDVKM.

This clone was detected ten times or more. The rearrangement joins TRBV7-2 to TRBJ2-5; 9 nucleotides align to TRBD2. CDR3 length: 15 amino acids. The junction had 6 bases not matched to a gene; V was cut back by 5 bases and J by 2 bases. Germline V gives CDR1 SGHTA, CDR2 FQGNSA. The CDR3: CASSPGTSRQETQYF. The CDR3 DNA reads as TGTGCCAGCAGCCCCGGGACTAGCAGACAAGAGACCCAGTACTTC.

This sequence joins TRBV27 and TRBJ2-1, with 12 bases fitting TRBD2. Germline CDR1 and CDR2: MNHEY and SMNVEV (reference sequence). After removal of 5 bases from V and 4 bases from J, the junction contained 3 bases not matched to a gene. CDR3 length equals 15 residues. The CDR3 DNA follows: TGTGCCAGCAGTATGACTAGCGGGAGTTACAATGAGCAGTTCTTC. Protein sequence: CASSMTSGSYNEQFF.

The V gene is TRBV10-2, the J gene TRBJ2-7; D gene unclear. V lost 7 bases, J lost 2 bases, and 6 bases lay in between. CDR1 WSHSY and CDR2 SAAADI come from the germline V gene. The CDR3 is made up of 11 amino acids. The CDR3 loop reads CASMATYEQYF. CDR3 DNA sequence: TGCGCCAGCATGGCCACCTACGAGCAGTACTTC.

This clone was found many times. Written as DNA, the CDR3 is TGTGCCAGCAGCGTACCGGGACTCACCTACGAGCAGTACTTC. Its protein is CASSVPGLTYEQYF. V is TRBV11-2 and J is TRBJ2-7; D is possibly TRBD2 (6 bases). The germline V gene has CDR1 SGHAT and CDR2 FQNNGV. CDR3 length equals 14 residues. V gave up 5 bases and J gave up 2 bases, with 13 bases separating them. Variable domain in full (rest from reference TRBV11-2 and TRBJ2-7): EAGVAQSPRYKIIEKRQSVAFWCNPISGHATLYWYQQILGQGPKLLIQFQNNGVVDDSQLPKDRFSAERLKGVDSTLKIQPAKLEDSAVYLCASSVPGLTYEQYFGPGTRLTVT.

In this sample, this clone turned up once. This chain uses TRBV6-5 with TRBJ2-2; the match to TRBD1 covers 10 bases. V shed 6 bases, J shed 3 bases, and the junction held 1 base outside the gene matches. Per the germline V gene, CDR1 is MNHEY and CDR2 is SVGAGI. The CDR3 has 14 amino acids. This chain's CDR3 is CASRGTGDTGELFF. The CDR3 DNA follows: TGTGCCAGCAGAGGGACAGGGGACACCGGGGAGCTGTTTTTT.

V is TRBV29-1 and J is TRBJ1-2, with a possible D match to TRBD1 (5 bases). Germline CDR1 SQVTM, CDR2 ANQGSEA. Trimming left V 6 bases short and J 4 bases short, with 12 bases between. This CDR3 spans 12 amino acids. The CDR3 nucleotides read TGCAGCGTCCAACCGCAGGGCTATGGCTACACCTTC. Its protein is CSVQPQGYGYTF.

V and J are TRBV19 and TRBJ2-7; D remains ambiguous. This CDR3 is built from 16 residues. V shed 4 bases and J shed 1 base, with 17 bases lying between them. The germline V gene has CDR1 LNHDA and CDR2 SQIVND (reference sequence). The CDR3 DNA reads as TGTGCCAGTAGTACCCGTGACACCTTCCCGTCCTACGAGCAGTACTTC. Its protein is CASSTRDTFPSYEQYF.

This chain links TRBV27 with TRBJ2-2; 8 bases fit TRBD1. The V segment lost 6 bases and the J segment 1 base; nucleotides outside the gene matches: 4. This CDR3 contains 15 residues. Germline loops: CDR1 MNHEY, CDR2 SMNVEV (reference sequence). CDR3 protein: CASSTGTGNTGELFF. CDR3 nucleotide sequence: TGTGCCAGCAGCACCGGGACAGGGAACACCGGGGAGCTGTTTTTT.

This clone showed up many times. Additional DNA sequences in this sample encode the identical CDR3. The V and J genes are TRBV5-1 and TRBJ2-7; D perhaps matches TRBD1 (5 bases). With 0 bases removed from V and 0 bases from J, the gap between germline ends came to 10 bases. CDR1 SGHRS and CDR2 YFSETQ come from the germline V gene. This CDR3 has 15 residues. CDR3: CASSLGVGRSYEQYF. CDR3 DNA: TGCGCCAGCAGCTTGGGTGTGGGGCGCTCCTACGAGCAGTACTTC. The whole variable domain, filled in from reference TRBV5-1 and TRBJ2-7, reads KAGVTQTPRYLIKTRGQQVTLSCSPISGHRSVSWYQQTPGQGLQFLFEYFSETQRNKGNFPGRFSGRQFSNSRSEMNVSTLELGDSALYLCASSLGVGRSYEQYFGPGTRLTVT.

The chain carries TRBV6-5 and TRBJ1-5; D ambiguous. The CDR3 extends over 13 amino acids. The ends were cut back, 6 bases at V and 7 bases at J, with 13 bases in the middle. Germline V gene sequence: CDR1 MNHEY, CDR2 SVGAGI. CDR3 nucleotide sequence: TGTGCCAGCAGGTGGAACCTGGCCCAGCCCCAGCATTTT. It codes for CASRWNLAQPQHF.

About this clone: Germline is not matched at one junction end, which may reflect a read error. CDR3 protein: CASSMGLQGSNEKLFF. As DNA, the CDR3 is TGTGCCAGCAGTATGGGGTTGCAGGGGTCGAATGAAAAGCTGTTTTTT. The V and J genes are TRBV2 and TRBJ1-4, with a weak D call TRBD1 (6 bases). The CDR3 loop spans 16 amino acids. Germline assignment: CDR1 SNHLY and CDR2 FYNNEI.

On this clone: A much larger clone sits a single nucleotide away, making a read error possible. This chain links TRBV9 with TRBJ2-7; 7 positions agree with TRBD2. The CDR3 is made up of 14 amino acids. V lost 0 bases to trimming and J lost 2 bases; unmatched junction nucleotides: 2. The germline CDR1 and CDR2 sequences are SGDLS and YYNGEE. Written as DNA, the CDR3 is TGTGCCAGCAGCGTAGGGCTAGCGGCCTACGAGCAGTACTTC. It is translated as CASSVGLAAYEQYF.

The J gene is TRBJ1-5, the V gene TRBV7-8, with D perhaps matching TRBD1 (6 bases). The V gene's germline CDR1 is SGHVS and CDR2 FQNEAQ. This CDR3 spans 15 amino acids. V was pared by 1 base and J by 5 bases, with 12 bases between. The CDR3 region has the DNA TGTGCCAGCAGCTTAGACAGGGATGGTTATCAGCCCCAGCATTTT. Translated, it gives CASSLDRDGYQPQHF.

This clone appeared many times. This chain connects TRBV11-2 to TRBJ1-1; D unclear. Trimming shortened V by 0 bases and J by 6 bases, and 8 bases separated the two germline ends. CDR1 is SGHAT and CDR2 is FQNNGV in the germline V gene. The CDR3 length is 13 residues. The CDR3 protein is CASSLERGSEAFF. In nucleotides, the CDR3 is TGTGCCAGCAGCTTAGAGCGAGGGTCTGAAGCTTTCTTT.

V is TRBV10-1 and J is TRBJ2-4; D might be TRBD2 (7 bases). The germline V and J ends were trimmed by 5 bases and 8 bases, with 19 bases remaining between them. The CDR3 loop spans 15 amino acids. Germline V gene sequence: CDR1 WNHNN, CDR2 SYGVQD (reference sequence). Here the CDR3 DNA reads TGCGCCAGCAGTAGGGGGAGGGCCGGGTCGGACATTCAGTACTTC. Protein sequence: CASSRGRAGSDIQYF.

This chain joins TRBV28 and TRBJ2-5, with D possibly being TRBD1 (5 bases). Germline CDR1 MDHEN, CDR2 SYDVKM. This CDR3 has 15 amino acids. Trimming left V 7 bases short and J 4 bases short, with 19 bases between. Here the CDR3 reads CASISRRVFGETQYF. The DNA of the CDR3 is TGTGCCAGCATAAGCCGCAGGGTGTTTGGAGAGACCCAGTACTTC.

Notes on this clone: This likely stems from a read error, as it lies one base from a far larger clone. The chain carries TRBV5-3 and TRBJ1-1; D remains ambiguous. TRBV5-3 is given ORF status, its function remaining uncertain. CDR3 length: 11 amino acids. CDR3 residues: CASSLNTEAFF. The CDR3, as DNA: TGTGCCAGCAGCTTGAACACTGAAGCTTTCTTT.

This clone was counted only a few times. The chain joins TRBV6-1 to TRBJ1-2, with a possible D match to TRBD1 (6 bases). The V end was cut by 0 bases, the J end by 4 bases, with 9 bases between. The CDR3 length is 14 residues. CDR1 MNHNS and CDR2 SASEGT come from the germline V gene. For the CDR3, the DNA is TGTGCCAGCAGTGAAGCGGGACATCCCTATGGCTACACCTTC. Amino acid sequence: CASSEAGHPYGYTF.

The chain has TRBV6-1 and TRBJ2-2; no firm D call. V was trimmed by 7 bases and J by 7 bases, leaving 19 bases between them. The germline V gene encodes CDR1 MNHNS and CDR2 SASEGT. This CDR3 has 15 amino acids. The CDR3 reads CASMRRARLGGELFF. CDR3 in DNA: TGTGCCAGCATGAGGAGAGCTCGTCTCGGCGGGGAGCTGTTTTTT.